The 2 T cell receptor beta chains given below trace back to one sample, sequenced in a study of shared clonotypes between healthy human individuals. Selected positively for CCR7 and CD45RO-negative, naive CD8 cells excluded terminally differentiated effector memory CD45RA+ cells. Some clones are missing from TCRdb's copy, which holds only in-frame ones; the method was immunoSEQ multiplex PCR. Among around 2.1 million clones, roughly 91% were seen once, and the ten largest hold about 1.8%. Source material: naive CD8+ T cells from PBMCs. Receptors were obtained from a man between 18 and 29 years old in good health. Some clones in this sample may be carry-over from other donors' samples.

The CDR3 nucleotides are TGTGCCAGCAGTGAACGGGCAGCAACTAATGAAAAACTGTTTTTT. Its protein is CASSERAATNEKLFF. The genes are TRBV6-1 and TRBJ1-4; D remains unclear. The CDR3 totals 15 residues. The germline V and J ends were trimmed by 2 bases and 0 bases, with 7 bases remaining between them. Germline V CDR1 and CDR2: MNHNS, SASEGT.

The chain uses TRBV10-3 and TRBJ1-1; no clear D. The ends were cut back, 3 bases at V and 4 bases at J, with 9 bases in the middle. There are 13 residues in the CDR3. Germline CDR1 reads ENHRY; CDR2 reads SYGVKD. The CDR3 spells CAISDVLGTEAFF. CDR3 nucleotide sequence: TGTGCCATCAGTGATGTTTTGGGCACTGAAGCTTTCTTT.